Given below is one T cell receptor (beta chain) in context. Method: immunoSEQ multiplex PCR; TCRdb's copy keeps in-frame clones and lacks some. The profile shows 60,000 to 95,000 clones, under 95% of them singletons. The data were obtained in a study of T cell changes during pregnancy in multiple sclerosis. The CDR3 has 15 residues. V lost 5 bases to trimming and J lost 2 bases; unmatched junction nucleotides: 4. Germline values: CDR1 MDHEN, CDR2 SYDVKM. This clonotype originated in a female donor with multiple sclerosis, enrolled in a pregnancy study. The specimen was CD4+ T cells from peripheral blood mononuclear cells, collected before pregnancy. V is TRBV28 and J is TRBJ2-3; 10 nucleotides align to TRBD1. The CDR3 sequence is CASSRGQGFTDTQYF. For the CDR3, the DNA is TGTGCCAGCAGTCGGGGACAGGGGTTCACAGATACGCAGTATTTT.